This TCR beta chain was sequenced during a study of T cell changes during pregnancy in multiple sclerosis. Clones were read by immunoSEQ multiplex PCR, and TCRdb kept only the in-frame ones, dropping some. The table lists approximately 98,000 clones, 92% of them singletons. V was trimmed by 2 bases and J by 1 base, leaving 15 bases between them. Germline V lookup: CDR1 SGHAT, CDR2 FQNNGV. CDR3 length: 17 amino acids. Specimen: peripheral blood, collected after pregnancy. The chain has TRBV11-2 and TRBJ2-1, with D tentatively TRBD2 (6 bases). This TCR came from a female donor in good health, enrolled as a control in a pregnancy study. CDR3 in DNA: TGTGCCAGCAGCTTAAGTTTCGGGAGTGGGTCCTACAATGAGCAGTTCTTC. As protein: CASSLSFGSGSYNEQFF.